This passage covers 32 T cell receptor beta chains from one sample sequenced in a study of beta chain features in type 1 diabetes. Broader study findings: The study found moderately but significantly shorter TCRB CDR3s in all four CD4+ subsets of Type 1 diabetes patients.

The authors reverse transcribed all of the isolated RNA, so sequencing captured expressed TCRB transcripts. Sequencing was performed with immunoSEQ multiplex PCR; in TCRdb, only in-frame clones are kept and a portion is missing. The sample lists approximately 270,000 clones, around 15% occurring once. For these receptors, no antigen is known. The source material was naive CD4+ T cells from blood. All receptors come from a man aged 25 to 40 with type 1 diabetes.

This clone has more than one count but fewer than ten. The chain employs TRBV7-9 and TRBJ2-3; the match to TRBD2 covers 8 bases. Per the germline V gene, CDR1 is SEHNR and CDR2 is FQNEAQ (reference sequence). V was clipped by 2 bases and J by 3 bases; unmatched bases: 13. The CDR3 covers 18 residues. CDR3 in amino acids: CASSLRRGAGGPTDTQYF. The DNA of the CDR3 is TGTGCCAGCAGCTTACGACGTGGGGCGGGAGGTCCGACAGATACGCAGTATTTT.

J is TRBJ1-4 and V is TRBV7-2; 10 nucleotides align to TRBD1. The CDR3 contains 13 residues. J lost 10 bases, V lost 5 bases, and 4 bases had no gene match. CDR1 is SGHTA, CDR2 FQGNSA, per germline. The CDR3 protein is CASSPGQGTKLFF. CDR3 in DNA: TGTGCCAGCAGCCCGGGACAGGGGACAAAACTGTTTTTT.

V and J are TRBV7-2 and TRBJ2-5, with TRBD1 matching 9 bases. The V segment lost 6 bases and the J segment 2 bases; nucleotides outside the gene matches: 10. CDR1 and CDR2 from the germline V gene are SGHTA and FQGNSA. This CDR3 region has 16 residues. DNA for the CDR3: TGTGCCAGCAGACCCGGGGACAGGGTTTTTCAAGAGACCCAGTACTTC. This translates into CASRPGDRVFQETQYF.

The chain joins TRBV30 to TRBJ1-2; 9 nucleotides line up with TRBD1. This CDR3 contains 15 residues. CDR1 is GTSNPN and CDR2 is SVGIG in the germline V gene (reference sequence). With V trimmed by 2 bases and J by 8 bases, 12 bases remained unmatched. CDR3 nucleotides: TGTGCCTGGAGTTCGCCGTGGACAGGGGCAGGCGGCTACACCTTC. Its protein product is CAWSSPWTGAGGYTF.

The V and J genes are TRBV6-6 and TRBJ1-1; no clear D. The CDR3 sequence is 11 residues long. Trimming took off 5 bases at V and 5 bases at J, with 6 bases between the two ends. Germline CDR1 reads MNHNY; CDR2 reads SVGAGI (reference sequence). This CDR3 reads CASSRDTEAFF. The CDR3 region has the DNA TGTGCCAGCAGTCGGGATACTGAAGCTTTCTTT.

V usage is TRBV5-1 and J usage is TRBJ2-7, with a possible D match to TRBD2 (6 bases). Looked up from germline, CDR1 is SGHRS and CDR2 is YFSETQ. Trimming took off 2 bases at V and 1 base at J, with 13 bases between the two ends. CDR3 size: 15 residues. CDR3 DNA sequence: TGCGCCAGCAGCTTCGACTTAGCGGTTTCCTACGAGCAGTACTTC. Its translation: CASSFDLAVSYEQYF. The entire variable domain, with the rest obtained from reference TRBV5-1 and TRBJ2-7, is as follows: KAGVTQTPRYLIKTRGQQVTLSCSPISGHRSVSWYQQTPGQGLQFLFEYFSETQRNKGNFPGRFSGRQFSNSRSEMNVSTLELGDSALYLCASSFDLAVSYEQYFGPGTRLTVT.

The J gene is TRBJ1-5, the V gene TRBV14, with D unresolved. Germline CDR1 is SGHDN and CDR2 is FVKESK. Trimming cost V 3 bases and J 9 bases, with 12 bases left between them. The CDR3 runs 13 residues. DNA of the CDR3: TGTGCCAGCAGCCAGTTCGGGATCGGGCCCCAGCATTTT. Amino acid sequence: CASSQFGIGPQHF.

The chain has TRBV15 and TRBJ1-3, with 7 bases identical to TRBD1. Losses at the gene ends were 2 bases for V and 3 bases for J; bases not matched to a gene: 13. Germline V CDR1 and CDR2: LNHNV, YYDKDF (reference sequence). The CDR3 is 18 amino acids. The CDR3 protein is CATSRRGTARFNGNTIYF. The CDR3 DNA sequence: TGTGCCACCAGCAGACGGGGGACAGCGCGATTCAATGGAAACACCATATATTTT.

About this clone: At the DNA level, this CDR3 is encoded by other sequences in the same sample as well. The gene calls are TRBV5-1 and TRBJ1-2, with 11 nucleotides matching TRBD1. Germline V gene data show CDR1 as SGHRS and CDR2 as YFSETQ. V lost 3 bases, J lost 3 bases, and 1 base stayed unmatched. The CDR3 is made up of 14 amino acids. The CDR3 nucleotides are TGCGCCAGCAGCTCGGGACAGGGGGACTATGGCTACACCTTC. This gives the protein CASSSGQGDYGYTF.

CDR3 in amino acids: CASSRSVAAYNEQFF. The CDR3 DNA follows: TGTGCCAGCAGTAGGTCCGTAGCGGCTTACAATGAGCAGTTCTTC. This chain uses TRBV5-6 with TRBJ2-1; D possibly corresponds to TRBD2 (6 bases). This CDR3 has 15 residues. Germline V gene data show CDR1 as SGHDT and CDR2 as YYEEEE. V gave up 5 bases and J gave up 4 bases, with 16 bases separating them.

There are a few counts of this clone. This rearrangement joins TRBV4-3 to TRBJ1-4; D is uncertain. Germline V CDR1 and CDR2: LGHNA, YSLEER. The CDR3 is 16 amino acids. The germline V and J ends were trimmed by 4 bases and 0 bases, with 12 bases remaining between them. The CDR3 DNA sequence: TGCGCCAGCAGCCGACTGTCAACTGCAACTAATGAAAAACTGTTTTTT. Amino acid sequence: CASSRLSTATNEKLFF.

This sequence joins TRBV7-3 and TRBJ2-4; D unresolved. The V gene's germline CDR1 is SGHTA and CDR2 FQGTGA. V lost 0 bases and J lost 5, with 11 bases in between. The CDR3 has 15 amino acids. CDR3 amino acids: CASSLTRSPENIQYF. The CDR3 DNA sequence: TGTGCCAGCAGCTTAACCAGATCCCCCGAAAACATTCAGTACTTC.

This clone was counted between two and nine times. V usage is TRBV15 and J usage is TRBJ2-2; 8 nucleotides agree with TRBD2. Germline V gene sequence: CDR1 LNHNV, CDR2 YYDKDF (reference sequence). Trimming cost V 1 base and J 0 bases; bases outside gene matches: 1. This CDR3 spans 16 amino acids. CDR3 sequence: CATSRGAGANTGELFF. The CDR3, as DNA: TGTGCCACCAGCAGAGGAGCGGGAGCGAACACCGGGGAGCTGTTTTTT.

This clone was seen only a few times. V gene TRBV2 combines with J gene TRBJ2-1; D possibly corresponds to TRBD2 (5 bases). CDR1 and CDR2 from the germline V gene are SNHLY and FYNNEI. Trimming pared 7 bases from V and 7 bases from J, leaving 14 bases between. The CDR3 contains 13 residues. CDR3 DNA sequence: TGTGCCAGCAAGTTTGGACTTCTTAATGAGCAGTTCTTC. Translated, it gives CASKFGLLNEQFF.

This clone was seen a handful of times. The chain carries TRBV5-1 and TRBJ2-5; TRBD2 might be the D (6 bases). The CDR3 extends over 14 amino acids. Germline CDR1 SGHRS, CDR2 YFSETQ. V shed 4 bases and J shed 5 bases, with 15 bases lying between them. The CDR3 region is CASSNPGTRETQYF. The CDR3 bases are TGCGCCAGCAGCAACCCAGGGACTCGGGAGACCCAGTACTTC.

This rearrangement joins TRBV28 to TRBJ2-7; 8 nucleotides align to TRBD2. This CDR3 spans 15 amino acids. The trim removed 5 bases at V and 2 bases at J, leaving 8 bases unmatched. CDR1 is MDHEN, CDR2 SYDVKM, per germline. The CDR3 DNA reads as TGTGCCAGCAGTCCAGCGGGAGAGCGGACCTACGAGCAGTACTTC. This sequence encodes CASSPAGERTYEQYF. Drawing the rest from reference TRBV28 and TRBJ2-7, the complete variable domain is DVKVTQSSRYLVKRTGEKVFLECVQDMDHENMFWYRQDPGLGLRLIYFSYDVKMKEKGDIPEGYSVSREKKERFSLILESASTNQTSMYLCASSPAGERTYEQYFGPGTRLTVT.

The rearrangement joins TRBV19 to TRBJ1-4; no clear D gene. The CDR3 is 15 amino acids. The V and J ends lost 3 bases and 4 bases respectively, with 12 bases between them. Germline values: CDR1 LNHDA, CDR2 SQIVND (reference sequence). The CDR3 coding sequence is TGTGCCAGTAGTATCTCGGGAACAGATAATGAAAAACTGTTTTTT. Its protein is CASSISGTDNEKLFF. Based on the CDR3 plus reference TRBV19 and TRBJ1-4, the full variable domain is DGGITQSPKYLFRKEGQNVTLSCEQNLNHDAMYWYRQDPGQGLRLIYYSQIVNDFQKGDIAEGYSVSREKKESFPLTVTSAQKNPTAFYLCASSISGTDNEKLFFGSGTQLSVL.

The chain is built from TRBV29-1 and TRBJ2-3, with D possibly being TRBD1 (6 bases). The CDR3 consists of 13 residues. The V and J ends lost 7 bases and 6 bases respectively, with 17 bases between them. Looked up from germline, CDR1 is SQVTM and CDR2 is ANQGSEA. The DNA for the CDR3 is TGCAGCGGGGGATTAGGCCAGGGGGATACGCAGTATTTT. The encoded protein is CSGGLGQGDTQYF.

This clone was counted a few times. This chain connects TRBV6-5 to TRBJ2-7; 9 positions agree with TRBD2. The CDR3 has 15 residues. CDR1 is MNHEY and CDR2 is SVGAGI in the germline V gene. The V segment lost 0 bases and the J segment 5 bases; nucleotides outside the gene matches: 5. As DNA, the CDR3 is TGTGCCAGCAGTTACTCTAGCGGGAGTTCCCACGAGCAGTACTTC. Its translation: CASSYSSGSSHEQYF.

CDR3 bases: TGTGCCAGCAGCTCATCCCAGGGGGCGGGCGAGCAGTACTTC. Amino acid sequence: CASSSSQGAGEQYF. This chain connects TRBV5-4 to TRBJ2-7, with TRBD1 matching over 8 bases. V lost 3 bases, J lost 6 bases, and 8 bases stayed unmatched. The CDR3 is 14 residues long. Germline lookup yields CDR1 SGHNT and CDR2 YYREEE (reference sequence).

DNA for the CDR3: TGTGCCAGCAGCTTTTTCGGGACAGGGAACACCGGGGAGCTGTTTTTT. It codes for CASSFFGTGNTGELFF. The chain has TRBV7-2 and TRBJ2-2; 8 nucleotides align to TRBD1. Trimming at V came to 3 bases and at J to 1 base, leaving 4 bases not matched to a gene. The CDR3 runs 16 residues. Germline lookup yields CDR1 SGHTA and CDR2 FQGNSA.

A word on this clone: Other DNA sequences in this specimen translate into the identical CDR3. The chain carries TRBV7-9 and TRBJ2-1; no reliable D call. The CDR3 has 13 residues. Trimming shortened V by 5 bases and J by 5 bases, and 10 bases separated the two germline ends. Germline V gene sequence: CDR1 SEHNR, CDR2 FQNEAQ (reference sequence). The CDR3 nucleotides are TGTGCCAGCAGCCGACAAGGAAACAATGAGCAGTTCTTC. It yields the protein CASSRQGNNEQFF.

The chain recombines TRBV19 with TRBJ1-5; a weak D match, TRBD1 (5 bases). CDR3 size: 14 residues. Looked up from germline, CDR1 is LNHDA and CDR2 is SQIVND (reference sequence). V lost 7 bases and J 11 bases, leaving 21 bases between the germline ends. Here the CDR3 reads CASTEVGGELAQHF. The DNA of the CDR3 is TGTGCCAGTACCGAGGTCGGGGGAGAGTTAGCCCAGCATTTT.

About this clone: Other nucleotide sequences in the sample specify the same CDR3. The chain joins TRBV10-3 to TRBJ2-5; D possibly corresponds to TRBD2 (6 bases). V was cut by 6 bases and J by 4 bases, with 9 bases left in between. This CDR3 comprises 12 residues. Germline V gene lookup returns CDR1 ENHRY and CDR2 SYGVKD. The CDR3 region is CAIRGGSETQYF. As DNA, the CDR3 is TGTGCCATCAGGGGAGGTTCAGAGACCCAGTACTTC.

This clone turned up a few times. The chain has TRBV11-1 and TRBJ2-1, with a tentative D call TRBD2 (5 bases). The V gene lost 3 bases and the J gene lost 6 bases, with 9 bases spanning the gap. The CDR3 is 13 residues long. The germline gives CDR1 SGHAT, CDR2 FQDESV (reference sequence). The CDR3 region is CASSFGEGNEQFF. The CDR3 DNA sequence: TGTGCCAGCAGCTTCGGCGAGGGCAATGAGCAGTTCTTC. The entire variable domain, with the rest obtained from reference TRBV11-1 and TRBJ2-1, is as follows: EAEVAQSPRYKITEKSQAVAFWCDPISGHATLYWYRQILGQGPELLVQFQDESVVDDSQLPKDRFSAERLKGVDSTLKIQPAELGDSAMYLCASSFGEGNEQFFGPGTRLTVL.

The V call is TRBV6-1, the J call TRBJ1-5; no reliable D call. This CDR3 has 13 amino acids. The germline gives CDR1 MNHNS, CDR2 SASEGT. The V gene lost 4 bases and the J gene lost 7 bases, with 11 bases spanning the gap. The CDR3 here is CASSVTGKQPQHF. The CDR3 nucleotides are TGTGCCAGCAGTGTAACGGGTAAACAGCCCCAGCATTTT.

This clone has more than one count but fewer than ten. The rearrangement joins TRBV4-2 to TRBJ1-5; TRBD1 matches at 7 bases. The CDR3 loop spans 15 amino acids. V lost 0 bases and J lost 4; bases outside the gene matches: 3. From germline, CDR1 is LGHNA and CDR2 YNFKEQ. CDR3 DNA sequence: TGTGCCAGCAGCCAAGAGACAGGGTGGAATCAGCCCCAGCATTTT. Its translation is CASSQETGWNQPQHF.

This clone was detected only a few times. The genes are TRBV19 and TRBJ1-5; perhaps TRBD1 as D (5 bases). Germline V CDR1 and CDR2: LNHDA, SQIVND (reference sequence). Trimming removed 7 bases at V and 3 bases at J, with 10 bases between. The CDR3 contains 13 residues. The CDR3 loop is CASTDSYNQPQHF. Here the CDR3 DNA reads TGTGCCAGTACCGACAGTTACAATCAGCCCCAGCATTTT.

This clone was observed a handful of times. This chain links TRBV18 with TRBJ2-7; 9 nucleotides match TRBD1. Germline CDR1 reads KGHSH; CDR2 reads LQKENI. The CDR3 runs 18 residues. V lost 2 bases and J lost 3; bases outside the gene matches: 14. CDR3 sequence reads: CASSPGTGWLLAVYEQYF. CDR3 nucleotides: TGTGCCAGCTCACCAGGGACAGGGTGGCTGCTAGCGGTCTACGAGCAGTACTTC.

The J gene is TRBJ1-5, the V gene TRBV5-1, with 9 bases matching TRBD1. This CDR3 is 14 amino acids long. Germline CDR1 is SGHRS and CDR2 is YFSETQ. Trimming cost V 4 bases and J 4 bases; bases outside gene matches: 3. CDR3 amino acids: CASSQGTGNQPQHF. In DNA form, the CDR3 reads TGCGCCAGCAGCCAAGGGACAGGGAATCAGCCCCAGCATTTT.

This clone was counted a few times. The gene calls are TRBV28 and TRBJ2-1; 7 bases match TRBD2. The ends lost 1 base at V and 7 bases at J; junction bases unmatched: 7. Germline values: CDR1 MDHEN, CDR2 SYDVKM. The CDR3 consists of 15 residues. In DNA, the CDR3 is TGTGCCAGCAGTTTATATCCGGGAGGTGCAAATGAGCAGTTCTTC. Translation gives CASSLYPGGANEQFF.

This clone has more than one count but fewer than ten. This chain links TRBV5-1 with TRBJ2-2; 10 bases fit TRBD1. The CDR3 is made up of 16 amino acids. CDR1 is SGHRS, CDR2 YFSETQ, per germline. V dropped 6 bases and J dropped 2; count of bases not matched to a gene: 7. The CDR3 spells CASTRKTGGNTGELFF. As DNA, the CDR3 is TGCGCCAGCACCCGAAAGACAGGGGGCAACACCGGGGAGCTGTTTTTT.